These T cell receptor beta chains were read from a single sample in a study of cytomegalovirus exposure and HLA in healthy donors. The protocol was immunoSEQ multiplex PCR, while the TCRdb copy is restricted to in-frame clones and leaves out a portion. The sample lists some 160,000 clones, 80% to 85% occurring once. The sequenced material came from PBMCs. Receptors originate from a woman between 18 and 30 years old in good health and CMV-seronegative. Each CDR3 is given with its conserved first and last residue. A D gene is named only where the DNA matches it firmly. Part of the rows lack a size; the others show once, few, many or a class for expanded clones.

d_gene: -
j_gene: TRBJ2-3
v_gene: TRBV2
abundance: -
CDR3nt: TGTGCCAGCAGTGAAACAGGTTTTTTACCAGATACGCAGTATTTT
CDR3aa: CASSETGFLPDTQYF

d_gene: -
j_gene: TRBJ1-5
v_gene: TRBV27
abundance: -
CDR3nt: TGTGCCAGCAGCAATAAAGGGGGTAGCAATCAGCCCCAGCATTTT
CDR3aa: CASSNKGGSNQPQHF

d_gene: -
j_gene: TRBJ2-1
v_gene: TRBV6-1
abundance: -
CDR3nt: TGTGCCAGCAGTGAATCATGGAGGGCGATATCCTACAATGAGCAGTTCTTC
CDR3aa: CASSESWRAISYNEQFF

d_gene: -
j_gene: TRBJ2-7
v_gene: TRBV5-1
abundance: -
CDR3nt: TGCGCCAGCAGCTCCTCCGCAGGGCGGGAGCAGTACTTC
CDR3aa: CASSSSAGREQYF

d_gene: -
j_gene: TRBJ2-6
v_gene: TRBV9
abundance: -
CDR3nt: TGTGCCAGCAGCCGGACAGCTGGGGCCAACGTCCTGACTTTC
CDR3aa: CASSRTAGANVLTF

d_gene: TRBD1
j_gene: TRBJ1-4
v_gene: TRBV9
abundance: once
CDR3nt: TGTGCCAGCAGCGTAGGCCGGGGACAGGAAAAACTGTTTTTT
CDR3aa: CASSVGRGQEKLFF

d_gene: -
j_gene: TRBJ1-6
v_gene: TRBV19
abundance: few
CDR3nt: TGTGCCAGTAGTCCGGCAGGGGATTCACCCCTCCACTTT
CDR3aa: CASSPAGDSPLHF

d_gene: -
j_gene: TRBJ1-1
v_gene: TRBV7-9
abundance: -
CDR3nt: TGTGCCAGCAGCCCCCGGACTAACACTGAAGCTTTCTTT
CDR3aa: CASSPRTNTEAFF

d_gene: TRBD1
j_gene: TRBJ1-3
v_gene: TRBV28
abundance: -
CDR3nt: TGTGCCAGCAGTTCGACAGGGGTTGCCTCTGGAAACACCATATATTTT
CDR3aa: CASSSTGVASGNTIYF

d_gene: -
j_gene: TRBJ1-2
v_gene: TRBV9
abundance: -
CDR3nt: TGTGCCAGCAGCGTAGCGGCTACAGGGCGCTATGGCTACACCTTC
CDR3aa: CASSVAATGRYGYTF

d_gene: -
j_gene: TRBJ1-1
v_gene: TRBV7-9
abundance: -
CDR3nt: TGTTCCAGCAGCTCCAGTGGCGGGCGTGGGACTGAAGCTTTCTTT
CDR3aa: CSSSSSGGRGTEAFF

d_gene: TRBD1
j_gene: TRBJ1-2
v_gene: TRBV7-2
abundance: -
CDR3nt: TGTGCCAGCAGCTCACCGGGACAGGACGCCTATGGCTACACCTTC
CDR3aa: CASSSPGQDAYGYTF

d_gene: -
j_gene: TRBJ1-2
v_gene: TRBV28
abundance: once
CDR3nt: TGTGCCAGCAGTCTCCTTGGACAGTCTGGAGGCTACACCTTC
CDR3aa: CASSLLGQSGGYTF

d_gene: -
j_gene: TRBJ1-1
v_gene: TRBV6-5
abundance: few
CDR3nt: TGTGCCAGCAGTTACCGGGTAGGAATGAACACTGAAGCTTTCTTT
CDR3aa: CASSYRVGMNTEAFF

d_gene: -
j_gene: TRBJ1-5
v_gene: TRBV10-2
abundance: -
CDR3nt: TGCGCCAGCAGTGAGTCAGGCGGGGGGAATCAGCCCCAGCATTTT
CDR3aa: CASSESGGGNQPQHF

d_gene: -
j_gene: TRBJ1-5
v_gene: TRBV5-5
abundance: few
CDR3nt: TGTGCCAGCAGCCCCCGACATAGCAATCAGCCCCAGCATTTT
CDR3aa: CASSPRHSNQPQHF

d_gene: -
j_gene: TRBJ1-5
v_gene: TRBV9
abundance: -
CDR3nt: TGTGCCAGCAGCGTAGGGGGAGGGAGGGATCAGCCCCAGCATTTT
CDR3aa: CASSVGGGRDQPQHF

d_gene: TRBD2
j_gene: TRBJ2-5
v_gene: TRBV5-1
abundance: few
CDR3nt: TGCGCCAGCAGCTGGGGAACTAGCGGGGGGCCGTGGGGACAAGAGACCCAGTACTTC
CDR3aa: CASSWGTSGGPWGQETQYF

d_gene: TRBD2
j_gene: TRBJ2-1
v_gene: TRBV4-2
abundance: -
CDR3nt: TGTGCCAGCAGCCGCGGACTAGCGAGTTTCAATGAGCAGTTCTTC
CDR3aa: CASSRGLASFNEQFF

d_gene: -
j_gene: TRBJ1-2
v_gene: TRBV2
abundance: -
CDR3nt: TGTGCCAGCGAAGGGGCACACTATGGCTACACCTTC
CDR3aa: CASEGAHYGYTF

d_gene: TRBD2
j_gene: TRBJ2-1
v_gene: TRBV28
abundance: -
CDR3nt: TGTGCCAGCAGTTTCGGGGGGGCGTTAGAGCAGTTCTTC
CDR3aa: CASSFGGALEQFF

d_gene: TRBD1
j_gene: TRBJ1-2
v_gene: TRBV11-2
abundance: -
CDR3nt: TGTGCCAGCAGCCCCATACAGGGGAGGAACTATGGCTACACCTTC
CDR3aa: CASSPIQGRNYGYTF

d_gene: TRBD1
j_gene: TRBJ1-1
v_gene: TRBV7-9
abundance: -
CDR3nt: TGTGCCAGCAGCTCACAGGGGGCTAACACTGAAGCTTTCTTT
CDR3aa: CASSSQGANTEAFF

d_gene: TRBD1
j_gene: TRBJ2-7
v_gene: TRBV5-1
abundance: -
CDR3nt: TGCGCCAGCAGCAGGACAGGGGACGGCTACGAGCAGTACTTC
CDR3aa: CASSRTGDGYEQYF

d_gene: -
j_gene: TRBJ2-1
v_gene: TRBV19
abundance: few
CDR3nt: TGTGCCAGTATTGGCGGGGCCCTAAGCTCCTACAATGAGCAGTTCTTC
CDR3aa: CASIGGALSSYNEQFF

d_gene: TRBD2
j_gene: TRBJ2-5
v_gene: TRBV5-1
abundance: -
CDR3nt: TGCGCCAGCAGCCCGGGGACTAGGAGAGAGACCCAGTACTTC
CDR3aa: CASSPGTRRETQYF

d_gene: TRBD1
j_gene: TRBJ1-2
v_gene: TRBV11-3
abundance: -
CDR3nt: TGTGCCAGCAGCTTAGGTTGGAGGGACAGAGGGAACTATGGCTACACCTTC
CDR3aa: CASSLGWRDRGNYGYTF

d_gene: TRBD1
j_gene: TRBJ2-7
v_gene: TRBV5-6
abundance: -
CDR3nt: TGTGCCAGCAGCCCGATAGGTTCGTGGGCAGGGGGCCTTAACGAGCAGTACTTC
CDR3aa: CASSPIGSWAGGLNEQYF

d_gene: -
j_gene: TRBJ2-7
v_gene: TRBV6-4
abundance: -
CDR3nt: TGTGCCAGCAGTGACTCCCCACAGGGTGGGTACGAGCAGTACTTC
CDR3aa: CASSDSPQGGYEQYF

d_gene: TRBD1
j_gene: TRBJ2-7
v_gene: TRBV10-2
abundance: -
CDR3nt: TGCGCCAGCAGTACGGGACAGCTGATGGACGAGCAGTACTTC
CDR3aa: CASSTGQLMDEQYF

d_gene: TRBD1
j_gene: TRBJ2-7
v_gene: TRBV28
abundance: -
CDR3nt: TGTGCCAGCAGACCGCCGGGACAGGGTTACGAGCAGTACTTC
CDR3aa: CASRPPGQGYEQYF

d_gene: -
j_gene: TRBJ1-6
v_gene: TRBV28
abundance: -
CDR3nt: TGTGCCAGCAGCGCCGTTGAGCCCCTCCACTTT
CDR3aa: CASSAVEPLHF

d_gene: TRBD1
j_gene: TRBJ1-1
v_gene: TRBV18
abundance: -
CDR3nt: TGTGCCAGCTCATCGAACAGGGGTTTTGGCACTGAAGCTTTCTTT
CDR3aa: CASSSNRGFGTEAFF

d_gene: -
j_gene: TRBJ2-2
v_gene: TRBV19
abundance: -
CDR3nt: TGTGCCAGTAGTAACGGACACTTAAACACCGGGGAGCTGTTTTTT
CDR3aa: CASSNGHLNTGELFF

d_gene: TRBD1
j_gene: TRBJ1-1
v_gene: TRBV11-2
abundance: once
CDR3nt: TGTGCCAGCAGCTTTATGACAGGGACCACTGAAGCTTTCTTT
CDR3aa: CASSFMTGTTEAFF

d_gene: TRBD1
j_gene: TRBJ1-1
v_gene: TRBV29-1
abundance: -
CDR3nt: TGCAGCGTTGCTGTTAGAGGACAGGACACTGAAGCTTTCTTT
CDR3aa: CSVAVRGQDTEAFF

d_gene: -
j_gene: TRBJ1-2
v_gene: TRBV5-1
abundance: -
CDR3nt: TGCGCCAGCAGCTATAGGACAGACTATGGCTACACCTTC
CDR3aa: CASSYRTDYGYTF

d_gene: TRBD1
j_gene: TRBJ2-7
v_gene: TRBV5-8
abundance: -
CDR3nt: TGTGCCAGCAACCGCAGGGGGCGTAGGTCCTACGAGCAGTACTTC
CDR3aa: CASNRRGRRSYEQYF

d_gene: TRBD1
j_gene: TRBJ1-2
v_gene: TRBV29-1
abundance: once
CDR3nt: TGCAGCGTTGAAGATCCGGACAGGTCTGGGGGCTACACCTTC
CDR3aa: CSVEDPDRSGGYTF

d_gene: TRBD1
j_gene: TRBJ1-2
v_gene: TRBV19
abundance: -
CDR3nt: TGTGCCAGTAGTAAGTCCCGTGGGACAGGGGAAAGACATGGCTACACCTTC
CDR3aa: CASSKSRGTGERHGYTF

d_gene: TRBD1
j_gene: TRBJ1-2
v_gene: TRBV11-2
abundance: -
CDR3nt: TGTGCCAGCAGCCAGAAGGGACAGGAGGGTTCAGCCTTC
CDR3aa: CASSQKGQEGSAF

d_gene: TRBD1
j_gene: TRBJ2-7
v_gene: TRBV4-2
abundance: -
CDR3nt: TGTGCCAGCAGCCAAGATTACGACAGGGGGGGGTACGAGCAGTACTTC
CDR3aa: CASSQDYDRGGYEQYF

d_gene: -
j_gene: TRBJ1-5
v_gene: TRBV4-1
abundance: few
CDR3nt: TGCGCCAGCAGCCCCGGGCCGCTTAGGAGGATGAACAATCAGCCCCAGCATTTT
CDR3aa: CASSPGPLRRMNNQPQHF

d_gene: -
j_gene: TRBJ1-4
v_gene: TRBV30
abundance: -
CDR3nt: TGTGCCTGGAACGGAGGGGCGACGACTAATGAAAAACTGTTTTTT
CDR3aa: CAWNGGATTNEKLFF

d_gene: -
j_gene: TRBJ1-1
v_gene: TRBV19
abundance: -
CDR3nt: TGTGCCAGTAGGGATCGCGGGACGAACACTGAAGCTTTCTTT
CDR3aa: CASRDRGTNTEAFF

d_gene: TRBD1
j_gene: TRBJ2-2
v_gene: TRBV5-1
abundance: -
CDR3nt: TGCGCCAGCAGCTTGGCTGGGACAGGGGTTTACACCGGGGAGCTGCTTTTT
CDR3aa: CASSLAGTGVYTGELLF

d_gene: -
j_gene: TRBJ1-5
v_gene: TRBV19
abundance: -
CDR3nt: TGTGCCAGTAGTATCCGAGGAAATCAGCCCCAGCATTTT
CDR3aa: CASSIRGNQPQHF

d_gene: -
j_gene: TRBJ2-4
v_gene: TRBV28
abundance: -
CDR3nt: TGTGCCAGCAGTTCTCCCGGGACTGGGGTTAGCATTCAGTACTTC
CDR3aa: CASSSPGTGVSIQYF

d_gene: -
j_gene: TRBJ1-6
v_gene: TRBV5-1
abundance: -
CDR3nt: TGCGCCAGCAGCTTGTACGGGCAGGGGCGTTCAGATAATTCACCCCTCCACTTT
CDR3aa: CASSLYGQGRSDNSPLHF